The present TCR beta chain was sequenced within a study of regulatory T cells in long-lasting Graves disease. Study conclusions and caveats: Reduced TCR diversity was observed in persistent Graves' patients versus newly diagnosed patients.

Assembly of TCR beta libraries relied on iRepertoire HTBI primers together with Arm-PCR of CDR3 regions. TCRdb analysed the multiplex PCR reads with MiXCR anew, one entry per CDR3 protein. The table lists 420,000 or so distinct CDR3 sequences, around 15% of them singletons. The time point: newly diagnosed GD, antithyroid drugs for less than 3 months. TCR sequences were obtained from RNA taken from PBMCs. The CDR3 runs 17 residues. V lost 8 bases, J lost 0 bases, and 13 bases stayed unmatched. The germline gives CDR1 MNHNS, CDR2 SASEGT. In its sample, this clonotype was seen many times. What it recognizes is unknown. The same data also went into a second study, on T cells in Graves' hyperthyroidism and ophthalmopathy.

Sequenced material: peripheral blood mononuclear cells (PBMCs), taken at new diagnosis, from a patient treated with antithyroid drugs. This chain uses TRBV6-1 with TRBJ2-3; 8 nucleotides agree with TRBD2. This receptor was obtained from a young woman with Graves disease. The CDR3 region has the DNA TGTGCCAGCGAGCGGGGGACCGCAGTTACTAGCACAGATACGCAGTATTTT. Its translation is CASERGTAVTSTDTQYF.